These 32 T cell receptor beta chains share one sample of origin, sequenced in a study of response to subunit inactivated influenza vaccine. TCRdb passed the RT-PCR reads through MiXCR, listing each CDR3 protein once. The sample lists approximately 570,000 distinct CDR3 sequences; under 9% were seen once. Material: PBMCs from blood, obtained roughly 24 months after vaccination. These receptors were obtained from a man aged 45 to 70 who received an inactivated influenza vaccine.

The V and J genes are TRBV12-3 or TRBV12-4 and TRBJ2-3; D may match TRBD1 or TRBD2 (5 bases each). Trimming left V 10 bases short and J 10 bases short, with 21 bases between. The CDR3 runs 13 residues. This CDR3 reads CATMRGTEFAQYF. Written as DNA, the CDR3 is TGTGCCACAATGAGGGGTACCGAATTCGCGCAGTATTTT.

The rearrangement joins TRBV6-2 or TRBV6-3 to TRBJ2-4; D not resolved. V lost 7 bases, J lost 0 bases, and 10 bases lay in between. Looked up from germline, CDR1 is MNHEY and CDR2 is SVGEGT. The CDR3 length is 14 residues. CDR3 sequence reads: CASTATVAKNIQYF. The CDR3 DNA reads TGTGCCAGCACGGCTACAGTAGCCAAAAACATTCAGTACTTC.

This clonotype was observed a few times. This chain connects TRBV11-2 to TRBJ2-5; either TRBD1 or TRBD2 may supply D (6 bases each). This CDR3 region has 18 residues. CDR1 is SGHAT, CDR2 FQNNGV, per germline. Trimming took off 5 bases at V and 6 bases at J, with 28 bases between the two ends. The CDR3 reads CASSQKPPGAGIGQTQYF. The CDR3 DNA reads TGTGCCAGCAGCCAAAAGCCCCCGGGGGCAGGGATTGGACAGACCCAGTACTTC.

In this sample, this clonotype turned up many times. This sequence joins TRBV27 and TRBJ1-3; TRBD1 might be the D (6 bases). The CDR3 length is 16 residues. Trimming removed 6 bases at V and 3 bases at J, with 18 bases between. CDR1 MNHEY and CDR2 SMNVEV come from the germline V gene (reference sequence). This CDR3 is CASRESDRTLGNTIYF. The CDR3 nucleotides read TGTGCCAGCAGAGAGTCCGACAGGACCCTTGGAAACACCATATATTTT.

This clonotype was seen ten or more times. This sequence joins TRBV2 and TRBJ1-2, with 12 nucleotides matching TRBD1. The ends lost 8 bases at V and 8 bases at J; junction bases unmatched: 6. CDR3 size: 13 residues. CDR1 is SNHLY and CDR2 is FYNNEI in the germline V gene. The CDR3 DNA is TGTGCCAGCGGGACAGGGGGCGTGGGAGGCTACACCTTC. Translated: CASGTGGVGGYTF.

This clonotype was counted between two and nine times. This chain joins TRBV11-1 and TRBJ2-1, with 11 positions matching TRBD2. The CDR3 is 14 amino acids. Germline V CDR1 and CDR2: SGHAT, FQDESV (reference sequence). V lost 5 bases to trimming and J lost 5 bases; unmatched junction nucleotides: 2. The CDR3 sequence is CASSGGLADNEQFF. In DNA form, the CDR3 reads TGTGCCAGCAGCGGGGGACTAGCGGACAATGAGCAGTTCTTC.

This clonotype was observed a handful of times. The rearrangement joins TRBV6-1 to TRBJ1-2; TRBD1 aligns across 7 bases. V dropped 5 bases and J dropped 4; count of bases not matched to a gene: 10. From germline, CDR1 is MNHNS and CDR2 SASEGT. This CDR3 is 15 amino acids long. In DNA, the CDR3 is TGTGCCAGCAGTCCAGGGACAGCCCGAGGCTATGGCTACACCTTC. The encoded protein is CASSPGTARGYGYTF.

This clonotype occurred a few times. V is TRBV12-3 or TRBV12-4 and J is TRBJ1-4; D is ambiguous. The length of the CDR3 is 14 residues. Between the trimmed V and J ends, which lost 2 bases and 4 bases, there was a span of 8 bases. CDR3 bases: TGTGCCAGCAGTTTAAACGGCAATAATGAAAAACTGTTTTTT. This codes for CASSLNGNNEKLFF.

This rearrangement joins TRBV20-1 to TRBJ2-2; D gene ambiguous. The CDR3 runs 12 residues. The V gene's germline CDR1 is DFQATT and CDR2 SNEGSKA (reference sequence). Trimming cost V 6 bases and J 4 bases, with 9 bases left between them. The CDR3 here is CSANGGTGELFF. The CDR3 coding sequence is TGCAGTGCGAATGGTGGCACCGGGGAGCTGTTTTTT.

At least ten counts were recorded for this clonotype. The rearrangement uses TRBV20-1 and TRBJ2-5; D uncertain. Trimming took off 6 bases at V and 5 bases at J, with 7 bases between the two ends. This CDR3 has 10 amino acids. Germline assignment: CDR1 DFQATT and CDR2 SNEGSKA (reference sequence). CDR3 protein: CSAPEETQYF. The CDR3 DNA follows: TGCAGTGCCCCCGAGGAGACCCAGTACTTC.

This clonotype was counted a few times. This rearrangement joins TRBV12-3 or TRBV12-4 to TRBJ2-6; D is possibly TRBD2 (5 bases). The ends were cut back, 7 bases at V and 3 bases at J, with 10 bases in the middle. The CDR3 extends over 14 amino acids. CDR3 amino acids: CASTGLGGANVLTF. The DNA of the CDR3 is TGTGCCAGCACGGGGTTGGGTGGGGCCAACGTCCTGACTTTC.

This clonotype was seen more than once but under ten times. The chain combines TRBV5-6 with TRBJ2-1, with 8 bases that match TRBD2. Germline CDR1 and CDR2: SGHDT and YYEEEE. The CDR3 has 15 amino acids. V gave up 1 base and J gave up 8 bases; unmatched junction bases: 8. Here the CDR3 DNA reads TGTGCCAGCAGCTTGCGGACTAGCCAACTATATGAGCAGTTCTTC. Translated: CASSLRTSQLYEQFF. The whole variable domain, filled in from reference TRBV5-6 and TRBJ2-1, reads DAGVTQSPTHLIKTRGQQVTLRCSPKSGHDTVSWYQQALGQGPQFIFQYYEEEERQRGNFPDRFSGHQFPNYSSELNVNALLLGDSALYLCASSLRTSQLYEQFFGPGTRLTVL.

CDR3 region: CASSKGSGQRAQETQYF. CDR3 nucleotide sequence: TGTGCCAGCAGTAAAGGATCAGGGCAGAGAGCCCAAGAGACCCAGTACTTC. The chain uses TRBV2 and TRBJ2-5; possible D gene TRBD1, 5 bases. V was clipped by 5 bases and J by 1 base, with 20 bases between them. Germline V gene lookup returns CDR1 SNHLY and CDR2 FYNNEI. This CDR3 region has 17 residues. Combining the CDR3 with reference TRBV2 and TRBJ2-5 gives the whole variable domain EPEVTQTPSHQVTQMGQEVILRCVPISNHLYFYWYRQILGQKVEFLVSFYNNEISEKSEIFDDQFSVERPDGSNFTLKIRSTKLEDSAMYFCASSKGSGQRAQETQYFGPGTRLLVL.

This clonotype was observed a handful of times. The CDR3 nucleotides read TGTGCCACTCAGGCCCTCGGGGGCAATCAGCCCCAGCATTTT. It specifies CATQALGGNQPQHF. The chain is built from TRBV10-3 and TRBJ1-5; unclear D gene. Germline V gene data show CDR1 as ENHRY and CDR2 as SYGVKD. V was clipped by 10 bases and J by 2 bases, with 15 bases between them. This CDR3 has 14 amino acids.

This clonotype was picked up a small number of times. The J gene is TRBJ2-4, the V gene TRBV28; D call uncertain. Germline V gene sequence: CDR1 MDHEN, CDR2 SYDVKM. Trimming removed 6 bases at V and 0 bases at J, with 6 bases between. The CDR3 covers 13 residues. The CDR3 spells CASRELAKNIQYF. DNA for the CDR3: TGTGCCAGCAGGGAGCTAGCCAAAAACATTCAGTACTTC.

The chain uses TRBV12-3 or TRBV12-4 and TRBJ2-1, with D possibly being TRBD2 (5 bases). The CDR3 has 13 residues. The V gene lost 5 bases and the J gene lost 6 bases, with 11 bases spanning the gap. CDR3 protein: CASSHLEGNEQFF. The CDR3 DNA is TGTGCCAGCAGTCATCTAGAGGGCAATGAGCAGTTCTTC.

This clonotype was observed a handful of times. The chain uses TRBV4-3 and TRBJ1-2; 8 nucleotides align to TRBD1. Per germline, CDR1 LGHNA and CDR2 YSLEER. V was pared by 3 bases and J by 4 bases, with 10 bases of the junction left unmatched. The CDR3 sequence is 16 residues long. Here the CDR3 DNA reads TGCGCCAGCAGCCAGACACAGGGGGATCCAGTCTATGGCTACACCTTC. Translated, it gives CASSQTQGDPVYGYTF.

This clonotype turned up a few times. The chain employs TRBV20-1 and TRBJ2-2; the D is unclear. This CDR3 has 14 amino acids. CDR1 DFQATT and CDR2 SNEGSKA come from the germline V gene (reference sequence). Trimming cost V 6 bases and J 0 bases, with 11 bases left between them. This chain's CDR3 is CSARRRPNTGELFF. Here the CDR3 DNA reads TGCAGTGCCAGACGGCGTCCGAACACCGGGGAGCTGTTTTTT.

A few counts support this clonotype. The chain links TRBV6-2 or TRBV6-3 to TRBJ2-2; D not resolved. The V end was cut by 4 bases, the J end by 0 bases, with 12 bases between. Germline CDR1 MNHEY, CDR2 SVGEGT. The CDR3 runs 16 residues. The CDR3 DNA follows: TGTGCCAGCAGTTTGTTGGACGGCGCGAACACCGGGGAGCTGTTTTTT. Encoded protein: CASSLLDGANTGELFF.

This clonotype was picked up a small number of times. The chain is built from TRBV12-3 or TRBV12-4 and TRBJ1-6, with TRBD1 matching 8 bases. The CDR3 runs to 15 residues. V was pared by 5 bases and J by 7 bases, with 7 bases of the junction left unmatched. The CDR3 here is CASSTSRQGNSPLHF. CDR3 DNA sequence: TGTGCCAGCAGTACAAGCAGACAGGGGAATTCACCCCTCCACTTT.

This sequence joins TRBV4-3 and TRBJ2-2; D is perhaps TRBD2 (5 bases). Germline lookup yields CDR1 LGHNA and CDR2 YSLEER. V was cut by 7 bases and J by 6 bases, with 18 bases left in between. This CDR3 contains 15 residues. The CDR3 reads CASNPAPGFSGELFF. The CDR3 nucleotides are TGCGCCAGCAACCCAGCGCCGGGGTTTTCCGGGGAGCTGTTTTTT.

A few counts support this clonotype. The genes are TRBV29-1 and TRBJ2-7, with 10 positions matching TRBD1. The CDR3 has 12 residues. Germline CDR1 is SQVTM and CDR2 is ANQGSEA. The J segment lost 5 bases and the V segment lost 7 bases, leaving 5 bases of the junction unmatched. CDR3 protein: CSAGQGSNEQYF. The CDR3 DNA reads TGCAGCGCGGGACAGGGGTCGAACGAGCAGTACTTC.

The chain recombines TRBV10-3 with TRBJ2-5; 7 bases map to TRBD2. With 8 bases clipped from V and 4 bases from J, the junction kept 13 bases outside the gene matches. From germline, CDR1 is ENHRY and CDR2 SYGVKD. CDR3 length equals 15 residues. This chain's CDR3 is CAISAGGGTSETQYF. The DNA for the CDR3 is TGTGCCATCTCGGCTGGGGGGGGAACCTCAGAGACCCAGTACTTC.

The genes are TRBV6-2 or TRBV6-3 and TRBJ2-1, with D hard to call. V lost 6 bases and J lost 5, with 14 bases in between. The germline V gene encodes CDR1 MNHEY and CDR2 SVGEGT. The CDR3 totals 14 residues. The CDR3 loop is CASSLLRSDNEQFF. The CDR3 DNA reads as TGTGCCAGCAGCCTATTACGAAGCGACAATGAGCAGTTCTTC.

Worth noting for this clonotype: This sequence may be a read error, since a much larger clone differs from it by one base. The chain joins TRBV20-1 to TRBJ2-3; 8 bases match TRBD1. The CDR3 sequence is 16 residues long. Per the germline V gene, CDR1 is DFQATT and CDR2 is SNEGSKA (reference sequence). V lost 2 bases, J lost 3 bases, and 10 bases stayed unmatched. CDR3 in amino acids: CSARSYRGKLTDTQYF. Here the CDR3 DNA reads TGCAGTGCTAGATCCTACAGGGGGAAATTGACAGATACGCAGTATTTT.

In DNA form, the CDR3 reads TGTGCCAGCAGCCAGACTCCGGGACAGGGATCCTACGAGCAGTACTTC. Protein product: CASSQTPGQGSYEQYF. The chain uses TRBV3-1 and TRBJ2-7; 9 bases match TRBD1. The V segment lost 3 bases and the J segment 1 base; nucleotides outside the gene matches: 7. Germline loops: CDR1 LGHDT, CDR2 YNNKEL (reference sequence). The CDR3 is 16 amino acids.

This chain uses TRBV5-1 with TRBJ2-3, with 14 bases identical to TRBD2. With V trimmed by 2 bases and J by 3 bases, 14 bases remained unmatched. The CDR3 is made up of 20 amino acids. The germline V gene encodes CDR1 SGHRS and CDR2 YFSETQ. The CDR3: CASSFSGLAGAGRETDTQYF. CDR3 bases: TGCGCCAGCAGCTTTTCGGGACTAGCGGGGGCGGGCCGCGAGACAGATACGCAGTATTTT.

Of note for this clonotype: Germline and junction disagree at one end, which may indicate a read error. The V gene is TRBV20-1, the J gene TRBJ2-1; 10 bases are a match to TRBD2. The CDR3 runs 14 residues. The germline gives CDR1 DFQATT, CDR2 SNEGSKA (reference sequence). The CDR3, as DNA: TGCAGCGCCCAGCGGGAGGGAAACCCAAATGAGCATTTCTTC. Amino acids: CSAQREGNPNEHFF.

The gene calls are TRBV20-1 and TRBJ1-5; perhaps TRBD1 as D (6 bases). V was trimmed by 0 bases and J by 4 bases, leaving 16 bases between them. The CDR3 length is 16 residues. The germline CDR1 and CDR2 sequences are DFQATT and SNEGSKA (reference sequence). Here the CDR3 DNA reads TGCAGTGCTAGAGACCGAAGGGGGATTCAAAATCAGCCCCAGCATTTT. Amino acid sequence: CSARDRRGIQNQPQHF.

This rearrangement joins TRBV4-2 to TRBJ2-2, with D perhaps being TRBD1 or TRBD2 (5 bases each). The V end was cut by 1 base, the J end by 7 bases, with 16 bases between. The CDR3 loop spans 16 amino acids. Germline V gene lookup returns CDR1 LGHNA and CDR2 YNFKEQ. The CDR3 DNA reads as TGTGCCAGCAGCCAAGGCGAGCAGGGTGGGGGCGGGGAGCTGTTTTTT. It yields the protein CASSQGEQGGGGELFF.

At least ten counts were recorded for this clonotype. The chain recombines TRBV15 with TRBJ2-7; a possible D gene is TRBD1 (5 bases). Germline CDR1 reads LNHNV; CDR2 reads YYDKDF (reference sequence). This CDR3 is built from 16 residues. Deletions cut 0 bases from V and 3 bases from J, with 15 bases between. The CDR3: CATSRDRWQGSYEQYF. The CDR3 DNA follows: TGTGCCACCAGCAGAGATAGATGGCAGGGAAGCTACGAGCAGTACTTC.

The chain links TRBV20-1 to TRBJ1-2; weak D call: TRBD1 (6 bases). Germline V gene lookup returns CDR1 DFQATT and CDR2 SNEGSKA (reference sequence). The CDR3 has 15 amino acids. Trimming shortened V by 5 bases and J by 2 bases, and 18 bases separated the two germline ends. CDR3: CSASSSKGHNYGYTF. The CDR3 bases are TGCAGTGCTTCGAGTAGCAAGGGACACAACTATGGCTACACCTTC.